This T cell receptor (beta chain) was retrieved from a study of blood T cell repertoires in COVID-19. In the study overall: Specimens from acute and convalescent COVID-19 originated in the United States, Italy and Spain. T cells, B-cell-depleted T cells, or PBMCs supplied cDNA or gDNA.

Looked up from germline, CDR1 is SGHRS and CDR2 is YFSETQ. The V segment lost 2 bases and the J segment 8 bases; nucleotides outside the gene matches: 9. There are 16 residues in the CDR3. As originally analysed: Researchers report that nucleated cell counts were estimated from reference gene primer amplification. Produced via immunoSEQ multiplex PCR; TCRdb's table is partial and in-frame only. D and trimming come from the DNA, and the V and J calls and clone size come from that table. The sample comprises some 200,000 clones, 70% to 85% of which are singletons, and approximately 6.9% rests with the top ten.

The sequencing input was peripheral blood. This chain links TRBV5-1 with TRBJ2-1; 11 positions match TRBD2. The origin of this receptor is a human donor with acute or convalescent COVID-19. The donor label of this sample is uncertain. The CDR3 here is CASSFLAGGQGDEQFF. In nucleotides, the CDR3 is TGCGCCAGCAGCTTTCTAGCGGGGGGCCAAGGGGATGAGCAGTTCTTC.